The sequence of this T cell receptor (beta chain) was determined in a study of T cells in localized non-small cell lung cancer (dated by TCRdb to 2020 to 2022). Broadly, across the study: Comparing tumors with uninvolved tumor-adjacent lungs, the study looked at the T cell repertoires of about 240 patients with early-stage NSCLC. The cohort consisted of around 250 treatment-naive NSCLC patients whose localized lung tumors had been resected. A mean age of 66.3 years was recorded for the NSCLC patients, of whom under 150 were male and over 100 were female.

The CDR3 sequence holds 14 residues, the cysteine and phenylalanine included. Solely the CDR3 DNA is kept, with 42 bases framed from the first base. Via the germline V gene, CDR1 is LGHNA and CDR2 YSLEER. The trim is 1 base for V and 1 base for J, with a gap of 7 bases between the germline ends. The immunoSEQ Assay was used to sequence TCR beta CDR3 regions from DNA. In the original analysis: T cell density was computed as TCR beta template counts normalized to usable DNA estimated by amplifying housekeeping genes. Richness was estimated with the preseqR package, extrapolating to 400,000 templates for PBMC samples and 120,000 templates for tissue samples. Clonality was taken to be one minus Pielou's evenness. Tissue-enriched TCRs were identified by differential abundance testing using productive amino-acid clonotypes, minimum total count 5 and alpha 0.1. The Jaccard Index and the Morisita Overlap Index were used to quantify repertoire overlap between compartments. TCR beta CDR3s were clustered by GLIPH together with public tetramer-defined viral CDR3s, and at least three viral sequences plus V-gene enrichment were required for viral motifs. Here the immuneACCESS table is served through TCRdb, limited to in-frame sequences with V and J called. Missing clones are a known gap in these copies; in checked studies unresolved V genes cover under half, and the rest lacks a known reason. V, J and clone size derive from that table, while D and trimming were established from the DNA sequence. A total of around 80,000 clones appear in this sample, over 60% of them only once. 19% of the sample comes from the top ten.

This clone showed up many times. No cognate antigen has been identified for it. No base quality values were provided; no much bigger clone lies one nucleotide off. At diagnosis, peripheral blood, uninvolved tumor-adjacent lung and tumor were collected and stored as a combination of fresh-frozen and FFPE material. For TCR repertoire profiling, blood samples were analyzed as peripheral blood mononuclear cells. Study-level results and caveats: Because multi-region tumor sequencing was not done, intratumor heterogeneity could not be ruled out. Because the study design was exploratory, TCR variables were selected using unadjusted p-values without false-discovery rate correction. Longer overall survival was associated with higher T cell density in blood, whereas shorter survival was associated with higher clonality in adjacent lung. Of the top 100 tumor clones, a median of roughly 60 were detected in paired uninvolved adjacent lung; around 27 were also among that lung's top 100. Uninvolved tumor-adjacent lung showed the highest T cell clonality, higher than tumor, which suggests more focused antigenic responses in the uninvolved tumor-adjacent lung.

The source of this sequence is a man aged 35-75 years with stage II squamous cell lung carcinoma. This specimen was PBMCs, taken before any cancer treatment. The sequence joins TRBV4-3 to TRBJ1-1; there is no confident call for the D gene. The CDR3 corresponds to CASSQGVQNTEAFF. The sequenced DNA: TGCGCCAGCAGCCAAGGGGTCCAGAACACTGAAGCTTTCTTT.